The present T cell receptor (beta chain) was sequenced within a study of T cells after yellow fever vaccination. TCRdb independently ran MiXCR on the 5' RACE reads; one entry per CDR3 protein. The sample has about 50,000 distinct CDR3 sequences; around 7% are singletons. Broader study findings: After the booster, about 95% of CD4 and about 90% of CD8 primary-response clones were re-detected.

Germline V gene sequence: CDR1 LGHNA, CDR2 YSLEER. The CDR3 totals 19 residues. The V segment lost 3 bases and the J segment 0 bases; nucleotides outside the gene matches: 9. This clonotype has at least ten counts. Its antigen remains unidentified. The specimen was CD8+ T cells sorted from PBMCs, collected around 15 days after the first yellow fever vaccination. The TCR originated in a man younger than 35 who received the YFV17D yellow fever vaccine. The chain is built from TRBV4-3 and TRBJ2-1, with 12 bases aligning to TRBD2. The chain's CDR3 is CASSQLLAGGTISYNEQFF. The CDR3 coding sequence is TGCGCCAGCAGCCAGCTACTAGCGGGGGGCACAATCTCCTACAATGAGCAGTTCTTC.